This TCR beta chain was sequenced during a study of blood T cell repertoires in COVID-19. In the study overall: Acute and convalescent COVID-19 specimens originated in the United States, Italy and Spain. The cDNA or gDNA used as material had been derived from T cells, B-cell-depleted T cells, or PBMCs.

Original processing notes: Amplification from reference gene primers served as the basis for estimated nucleated cell counts. Sequencing used immunoSEQ multiplex PCR; TCRdb keeps in-frame clones, though not all of them. V and J calls and clone size are copied from that table; D and trimming were computed from the DNA. The data hold about 190,000 clones, with 90% observed a single time. V lost 4 bases and J 2 bases, leaving 6 bases between the germline ends. CDR1 is SNHLY, CDR2 FYNNEI, per germline. CDR3 length: 13 amino acids. The V and J genes are TRBV2 and TRBJ2-1; tentatively, D is TRBD2 (5 bases). The sample comprised peripheral blood. This TCR was recovered from a man aged 50-60 years with acute or convalescent COVID-19. CDR3 bases: TGTGCCAGCAGTGCGACTACCTACAATGAGCAGTTCTTC. This encodes CASSATTYNEQFF.